A single TCR beta chain is shown here with its context. Its target is unknown. The identical CDR3 is also encoded by other nucleotide sequences in the sample. Germline V gene data show CDR1 as GTSNPN and CDR2 as SVGIG (reference sequence). Unmatched junction bases numbered 4, after V lost 1 base and J lost 6 bases. The length of the CDR3 is 13 residues. CD8 cells regarded as naive lacked CD45RO, were positively chosen for CCR7, and omitted terminally differentiated effector memory CD45RA+ cells. Donors were Caucasian adults residing in Nashville, Tennessee, USA. The data derive from a study of shared clonotypes between healthy human individuals. Study observations and caveats: In having few donors, the study represented limited genetic and exposure-history diversity.

Generated by immunoSEQ multiplex PCR, the TCRdb table keeps only in-frame clones and is missing some. The table lists 1.5 million to 2.5 million clones, approximately 95% of them singletons. This receptor was identified in a man younger than 30 in good health. The chain recombines TRBV30 with TRBJ2-3; 7 nucleotides line up with TRBD2. The sample was naive CD8+ T cells sorted from blood. This CDR3 reads CAWSGQGGDTQYF. The CDR3 region has the DNA TGTGCCTGGAGTGGTCAGGGAGGGGATACGCAGTATTTT.